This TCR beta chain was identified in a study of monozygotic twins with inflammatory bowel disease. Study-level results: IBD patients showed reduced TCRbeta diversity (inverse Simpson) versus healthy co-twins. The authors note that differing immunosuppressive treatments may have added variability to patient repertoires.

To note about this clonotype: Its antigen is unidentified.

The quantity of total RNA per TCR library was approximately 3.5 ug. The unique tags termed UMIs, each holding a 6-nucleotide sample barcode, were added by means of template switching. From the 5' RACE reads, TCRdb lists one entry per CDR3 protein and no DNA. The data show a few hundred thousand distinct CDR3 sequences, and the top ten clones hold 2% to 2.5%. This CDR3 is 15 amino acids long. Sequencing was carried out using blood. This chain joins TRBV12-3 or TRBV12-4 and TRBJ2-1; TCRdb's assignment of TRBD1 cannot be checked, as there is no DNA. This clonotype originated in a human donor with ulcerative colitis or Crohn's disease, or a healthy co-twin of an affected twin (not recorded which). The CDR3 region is CASSQQGGSYNEQFF.